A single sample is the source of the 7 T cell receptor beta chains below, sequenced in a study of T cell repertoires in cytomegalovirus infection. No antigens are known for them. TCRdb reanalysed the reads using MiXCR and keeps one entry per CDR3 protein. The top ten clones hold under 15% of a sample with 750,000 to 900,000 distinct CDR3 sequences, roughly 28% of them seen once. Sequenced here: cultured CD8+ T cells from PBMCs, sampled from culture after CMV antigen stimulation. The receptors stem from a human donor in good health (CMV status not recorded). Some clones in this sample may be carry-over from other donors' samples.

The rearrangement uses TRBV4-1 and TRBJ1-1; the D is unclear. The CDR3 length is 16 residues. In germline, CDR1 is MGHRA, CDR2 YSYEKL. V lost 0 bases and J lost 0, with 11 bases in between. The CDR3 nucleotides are TGCGCCAGCAGCCAAGAGGGCAGGCCGATGAACACTGAAGCTTTCTTT. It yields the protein CASSQEGRPMNTEAFF.

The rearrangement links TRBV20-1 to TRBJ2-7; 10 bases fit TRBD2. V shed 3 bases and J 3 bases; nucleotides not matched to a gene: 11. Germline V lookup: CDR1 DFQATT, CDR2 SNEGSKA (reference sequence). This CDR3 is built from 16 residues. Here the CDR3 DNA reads TGCAGTGCTAGTTCGTCTAGCGGGAGTCCTCTCTACGAGCAGTACTTC. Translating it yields CSASSSSGSPLYEQYF.

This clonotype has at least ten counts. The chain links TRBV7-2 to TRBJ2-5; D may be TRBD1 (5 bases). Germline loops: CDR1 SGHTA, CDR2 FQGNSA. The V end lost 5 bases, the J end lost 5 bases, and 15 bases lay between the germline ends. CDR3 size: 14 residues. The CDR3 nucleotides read TGTGCCAGCAGCCTCTCGGACACCCGGGAGACCCAGTACTTC. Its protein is CASSLSDTRETQYF. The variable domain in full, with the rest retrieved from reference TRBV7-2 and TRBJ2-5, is GAGVSQSPSNKVTEKGKDVELRCDPISGHTALYWYRQSLGQGLEFLIYFQGNSAPDKSGLPSDRFSAERTGGSVSTLTIQRTQQEDSAVYLCASSLSDTRETQYFGPGTRLLVL.

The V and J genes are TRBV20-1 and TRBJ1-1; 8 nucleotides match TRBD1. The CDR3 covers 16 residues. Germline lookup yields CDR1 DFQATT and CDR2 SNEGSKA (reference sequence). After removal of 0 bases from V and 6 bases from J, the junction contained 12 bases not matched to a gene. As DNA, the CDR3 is TGCAGTGCTAGAGATGCCGAGGACAGGGTAGTCCCTGAAGCTTTCTTT. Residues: CSARDAEDRVVPEAFF.

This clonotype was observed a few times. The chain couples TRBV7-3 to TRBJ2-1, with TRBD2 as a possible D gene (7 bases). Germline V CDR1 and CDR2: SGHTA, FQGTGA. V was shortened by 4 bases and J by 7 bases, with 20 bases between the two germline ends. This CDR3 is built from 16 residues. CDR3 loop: CASSSVGGGLVNEQFF. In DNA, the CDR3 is TGTGCCAGCAGCTCAGTGGGGGGGGGCTTAGTAAATGAGCAGTTCTTC.

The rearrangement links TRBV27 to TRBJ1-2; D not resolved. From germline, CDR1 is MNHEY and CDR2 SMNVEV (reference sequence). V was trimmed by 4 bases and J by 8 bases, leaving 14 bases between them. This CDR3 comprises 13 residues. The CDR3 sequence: CASSSLGLLGYTF. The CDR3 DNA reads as TGTGCCAGCAGTTCCCTTGGGCTTTTAGGCTACACCTTC.

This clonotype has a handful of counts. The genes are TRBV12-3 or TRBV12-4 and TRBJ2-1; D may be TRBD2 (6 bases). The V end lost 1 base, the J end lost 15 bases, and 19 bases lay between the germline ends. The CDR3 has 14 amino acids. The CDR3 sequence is CASSLEGSGLSLFF. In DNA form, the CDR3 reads TGTGCCAGCAGTTTAGAGGGAAGCGGGCTGAGCCTGTTCTTC.